This T cell receptor beta chain was sequenced in a study of T cell responses to AZD1222 COVID-19 vaccine. Measured with immunoSEQ multiplex PCR; TCRdb has only the in-frame clones, and not every one. The table shows some 130,000 clones, with 90% occurring only once. The V gene's germline CDR1 is LNHNV and CDR2 YYDKDF (reference sequence). V lost 0 bases, J lost 7 bases, and 4 bases lay in between. The CDR3 is made up of 13 amino acids. The chain joins TRBV15 to TRBJ1-6, with unresolved D. The sequence came from an adult in good health. Sequenced here: peripheral blood, sampled on day 0 of AZD1222 vaccination. For the CDR3, the DNA is TGTGCCACCAGCAGAGAAGGGAATTCACCCCTCCACTTT. Encoded protein: CATSREGNSPLHF.